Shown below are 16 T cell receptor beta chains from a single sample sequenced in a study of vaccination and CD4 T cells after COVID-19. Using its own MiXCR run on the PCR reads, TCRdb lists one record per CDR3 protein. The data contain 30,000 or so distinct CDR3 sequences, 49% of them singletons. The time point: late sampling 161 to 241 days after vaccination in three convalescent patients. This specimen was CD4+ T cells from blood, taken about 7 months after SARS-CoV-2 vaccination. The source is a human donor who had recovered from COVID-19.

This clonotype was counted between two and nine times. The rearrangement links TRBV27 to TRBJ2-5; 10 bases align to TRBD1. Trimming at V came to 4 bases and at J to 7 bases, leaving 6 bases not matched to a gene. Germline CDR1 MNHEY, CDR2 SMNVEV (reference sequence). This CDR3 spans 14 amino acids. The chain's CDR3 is CASSYPTGGVTQYF. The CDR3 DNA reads TGTGCCAGCAGTTACCCGACAGGGGGCGTGACCCAGTACTTC.

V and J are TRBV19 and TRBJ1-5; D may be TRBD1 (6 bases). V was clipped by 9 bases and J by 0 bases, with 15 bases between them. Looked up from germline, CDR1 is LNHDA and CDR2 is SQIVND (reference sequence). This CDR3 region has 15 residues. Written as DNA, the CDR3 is TGTGCCAGCCGATCGGGACAAATTAGCAATCAGCCCCAGCATTTT. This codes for CASRSGQISNQPQHF.

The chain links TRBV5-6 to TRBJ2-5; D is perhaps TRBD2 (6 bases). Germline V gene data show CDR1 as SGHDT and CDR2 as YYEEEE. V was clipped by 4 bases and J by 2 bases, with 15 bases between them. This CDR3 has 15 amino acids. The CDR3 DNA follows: TGTGCCAGCAGCCTGATGGGAGGACCACAAGAGACCCAGTACTTC. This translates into CASSLMGGPQETQYF.

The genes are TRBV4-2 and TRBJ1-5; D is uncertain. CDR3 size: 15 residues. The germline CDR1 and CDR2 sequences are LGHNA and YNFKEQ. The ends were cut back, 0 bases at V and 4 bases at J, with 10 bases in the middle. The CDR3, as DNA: TGTGCCAGCAGCCAAGATTGGACCGAGAATCAGCCCCAGCATTTT. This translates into CASSQDWTENQPQHF.

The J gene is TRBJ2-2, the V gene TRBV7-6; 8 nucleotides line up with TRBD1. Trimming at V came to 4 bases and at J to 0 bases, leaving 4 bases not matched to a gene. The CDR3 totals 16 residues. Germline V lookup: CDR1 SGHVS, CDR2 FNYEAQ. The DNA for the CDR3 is TGTGCCAGCAGCTCACAGGGGGGCGCGAACACCGGGGAGCTGTTTTTT. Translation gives CASSSQGGANTGELFF.

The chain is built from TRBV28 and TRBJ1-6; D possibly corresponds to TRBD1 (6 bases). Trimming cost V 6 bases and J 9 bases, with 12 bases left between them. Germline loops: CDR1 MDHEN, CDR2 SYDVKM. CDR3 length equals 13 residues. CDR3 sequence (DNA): TGTGCCAGCAGGGGGACACAGGGTTCACCCCTCCACTTT. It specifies CASRGTQGSPLHF.

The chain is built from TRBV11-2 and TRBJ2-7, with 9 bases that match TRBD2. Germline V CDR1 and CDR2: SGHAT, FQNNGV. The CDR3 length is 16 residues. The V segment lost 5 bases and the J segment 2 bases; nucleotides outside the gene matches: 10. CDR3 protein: CASSVTGGLAAYEQYF. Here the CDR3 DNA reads TGTGCCAGCAGCGTGACGGGGGGACTAGCAGCCTACGAGCAGTACTTC.

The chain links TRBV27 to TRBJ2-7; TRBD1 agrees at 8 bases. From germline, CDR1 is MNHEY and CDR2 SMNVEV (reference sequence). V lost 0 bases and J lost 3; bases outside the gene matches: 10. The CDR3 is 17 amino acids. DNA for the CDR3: TGTGCCAGCAGTTTATCCCCTGCGCAGGGGGCGAGCTACGAGCAGTACTTC. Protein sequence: CASSLSPAQGASYEQYF.

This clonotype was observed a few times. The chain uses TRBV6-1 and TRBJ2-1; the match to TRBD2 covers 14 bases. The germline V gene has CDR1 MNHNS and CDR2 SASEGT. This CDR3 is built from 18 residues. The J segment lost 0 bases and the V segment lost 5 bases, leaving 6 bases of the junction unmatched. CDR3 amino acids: CASSPGTSGSPSYNEQFF. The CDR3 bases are TGTGCCAGCAGTCCCGGGACTAGCGGGAGTCCCTCCTACAATGAGCAGTTCTTC.

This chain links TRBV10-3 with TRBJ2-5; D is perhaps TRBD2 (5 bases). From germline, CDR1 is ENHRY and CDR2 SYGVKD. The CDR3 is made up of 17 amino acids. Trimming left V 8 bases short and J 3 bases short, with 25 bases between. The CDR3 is CAIQSGLTGSRKETQYF. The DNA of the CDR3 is TGTGCCATCCAGTCTGGACTCACTGGCTCGAGGAAAGAGACCCAGTACTTC.

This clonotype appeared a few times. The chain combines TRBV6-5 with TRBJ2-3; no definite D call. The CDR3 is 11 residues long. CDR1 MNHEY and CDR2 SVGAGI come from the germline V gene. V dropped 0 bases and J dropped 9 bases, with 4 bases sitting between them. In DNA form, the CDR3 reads TGTGCCAGCAGTTACTCGGGAACGCAGTATTTT. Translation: CASSYSGTQYF.

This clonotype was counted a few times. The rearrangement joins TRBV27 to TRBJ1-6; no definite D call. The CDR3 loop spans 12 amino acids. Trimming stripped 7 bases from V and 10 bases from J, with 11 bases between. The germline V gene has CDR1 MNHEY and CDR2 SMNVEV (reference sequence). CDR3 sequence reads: CASNNPESPLHF. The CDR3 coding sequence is TGTGCCAGCAATAATCCCGAATCACCCCTCCACTTT.

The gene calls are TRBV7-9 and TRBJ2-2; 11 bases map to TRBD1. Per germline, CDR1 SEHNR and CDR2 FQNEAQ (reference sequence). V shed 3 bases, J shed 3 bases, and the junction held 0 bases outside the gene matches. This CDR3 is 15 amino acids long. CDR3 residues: CASSLGQGDTGELFF. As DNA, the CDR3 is TGTGCCAGCAGCTTGGGACAGGGGGACACCGGGGAGCTGTTTTTT. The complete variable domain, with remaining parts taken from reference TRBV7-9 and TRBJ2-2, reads DTGVSQNPRHKITKRGQNVTFRCDPISEHNRLYWYRQTLGQGPEFLTYFQNEAQLEKSRLLSDRFSAERPKGSFSTLEIQRTEQGDSAMYLCASSLGQGDTGELFFGEGSRLTVL.

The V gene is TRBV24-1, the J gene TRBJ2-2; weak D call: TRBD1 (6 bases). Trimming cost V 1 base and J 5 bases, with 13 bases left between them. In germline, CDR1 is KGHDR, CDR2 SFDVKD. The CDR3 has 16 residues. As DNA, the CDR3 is TGTGCCACCAGTGATTTAGGCAGGGGTGGGACCGGGGAGCTGTTTTTT. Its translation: CATSDLGRGGTGELFF.

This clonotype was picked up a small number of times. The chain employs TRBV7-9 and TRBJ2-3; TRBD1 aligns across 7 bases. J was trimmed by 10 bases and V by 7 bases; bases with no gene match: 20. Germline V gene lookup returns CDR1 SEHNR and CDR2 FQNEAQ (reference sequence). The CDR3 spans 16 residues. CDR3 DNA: TGTGCCAGCACCCGAGGGGTCCGGGACAGTCGAAGGGCGCAGTATTTT. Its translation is CASTRGVRDSRRAQYF.

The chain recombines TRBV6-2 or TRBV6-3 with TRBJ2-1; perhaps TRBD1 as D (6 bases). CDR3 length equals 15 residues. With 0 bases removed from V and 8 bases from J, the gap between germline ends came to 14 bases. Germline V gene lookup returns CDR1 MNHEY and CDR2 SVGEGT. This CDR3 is CASSYSSQGRDEQFF. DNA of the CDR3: TGTGCCAGCAGTTACTCGAGTCAGGGGCGCGATGAGCAGTTCTTC.